The clone carrying this TCR beta chain was observed at least ten times. The sample originates from a study of T cells in Graves' hyperthyroidism and ophthalmopathy. The wider study: Peripheral blood was taken when the disease was first diagnosed, before any treatment began.

TCR beta CDR3 sequences were amplified from RNA transcripts. An initial round of RT-PCR targeting the TCR CDR3 relied on the HTBI primer set. TCRdb reanalysed the multiplex PCR reads using MiXCR and keeps one entry per CDR3 protein. The sample lists 350,000 to 400,000 distinct CDR3 sequences, around 14% occurring once. Trimming took off 3 bases at V and 1 base at J, with 7 bases between the two ends. This CDR3 has 13 amino acids. Germline V gene lookup returns CDR1 SGHVS and CDR2 FQNEAQ. Source material: blood. The sequence was collected from a woman aged 55-69 years with Graves' hyperthyroidism. This chain connects TRBV7-8 to TRBJ2-7; weak D call: TRBD2 (6 bases). The CDR3 region is CASSFAGSYEQYF. The CDR3 region has the DNA TGTGCCAGCAGCTTCGCGGGATCCTACGAGCAGTACTTC.